Each of the 29 T cell receptor beta chains below was sequenced from the same sample in a study of cytomegalovirus exposure and HLA in healthy donors. PCR amplification relied on 60 Vbeta primers (plus 13 Jbeta primers). This table comes from immunoSEQ multiplex PCR, and its TCRdb copy is limited to in-frame clones, with some not included. The table includes 150,000 or so clones, about 76% detected once. The sequencing input was PBMCs. The receptor set was obtained from a young man in good health and CMV-seropositive.

The CDR3 nucleotides are TGTGCCAGCAGCGGGACAGGAGTAGGCTACGAGCAGTACTTC. Translated, it gives CASSGTGVGYEQYF. The chain couples TRBV7-8 to TRBJ2-7, with TRBD1 identical over 8 bases. V trimming: 5 bases; J trimming: 3 bases; junction bases outside the gene matches: 6. Germline loops: CDR1 SGHVS, CDR2 FQNEAQ. This CDR3 is 14 amino acids long.

The chain has TRBV2 and TRBJ2-7; TRBD1 matches 11 bases. The CDR3 is 12 residues long. With 7 bases clipped from V and 6 bases from J, the junction kept 2 bases outside the gene matches. Germline CDR1 and CDR2: SNHLY and FYNNEI. In nucleotides, the CDR3 is TGTGCCAGCACCGGGACAGGGGGCGAGCAGTACTTC. It is translated as CASTGTGGEQYF.

Written as DNA, the CDR3 is TGTGCCAGCACCCCAGGGGCCAGGACTAGCTCCTACGAGCAGTACTTC. This translates into CASTPGARTSSYEQYF. J is TRBJ2-7 and V is TRBV7-8; D is perhaps TRBD2 (7 bases). V was shortened by 7 bases and J by 0 bases, with 19 bases between the two germline ends. This CDR3 is built from 16 residues. Germline V gene sequence: CDR1 SGHVS, CDR2 FQNEAQ.

This clone was seen a few times. The V and J genes are TRBV10-3 and TRBJ1-1; D not resolved. Trimming cost V 7 bases and J 3 bases, with 15 bases left between them. This CDR3 spans 14 amino acids. The germline V gene encodes CDR1 ENHRY and CDR2 SYGVKD. CDR3 in DNA: TGTGCCATCAAGGTCGCGGCAGATCACACTGAAGCTTTCTTT. This gives the protein CAIKVAADHTEAFF.

The CDR3 loop reads CASGWGQGASGANVLTF. The DNA of the CDR3 is TGTGCCAGCGGTTGGGGACAGGGGGCTTCTGGGGCCAACGTCCTGACTTTC. The gene calls are TRBV11-1 and TRBJ2-6; 12 bases are a match to TRBD1. The V gene end was trimmed by 8 bases and the J gene end by 1 base; junction bases not matched to a gene: 6. Germline CDR1 reads SGHAT; CDR2 reads FQDESV (reference sequence). The CDR3 runs to 17 residues.

V usage is TRBV4-2 and J usage is TRBJ1-1, with D unclear. The CDR3 is 15 residues long. Germline assignment: CDR1 LGHNA and CDR2 YNFKEQ. V was clipped by 1 base and J by 1 base, with 10 bases between them. Here the CDR3 DNA reads TGTGCCAGCAGCCAAGCCCGGGATTGGAACACTGAAGCTTTCTTT. Its protein product is CASSQARDWNTEAFF.

V and J are TRBV5-6 and TRBJ2-7; D ambiguous. V lost 1 base and J lost 2, with 10 bases in between. Germline CDR1 and CDR2: SGHDT and YYEEEE. The CDR3 length is 14 residues. As DNA, the CDR3 is TGTGCCAGCAGCTTGTTAAAGAGCCCCTACGAGCAGTACTTC. Translation: CASSLLKSPYEQYF. The full variable domain, with the rest looked up from reference TRBV5-6 and TRBJ2-7, is DAGVTQSPTHLIKTRGQQVTLRCSPKSGHDTVSWYQQALGQGPQFIFQYYEEEERQRGNFPDRFSGHQFPNYSSELNVNALLLGDSALYLCASSLLKSPYEQYFGPGTRLTVT.

This clone was recorded only once. The chain carries TRBV10-1 and TRBJ2-7; a possible D gene is TRBD2 (6 bases). Germline CDR1 and CDR2: WNHNN and SYGVQD (reference sequence). The CDR3 runs to 15 residues. V dropped 6 bases and J dropped 2 bases, with 17 bases sitting between them. The CDR3 reads CASSPGRAGAYEQYF. The CDR3 DNA sequence: TGCGCCAGCAGCCCCGGGCGAGCGGGCGCCTACGAGCAGTACTTC.

The V and J genes are TRBV5-1 and TRBJ2-5; TRBD2 matches at 14 bases. Unmatched junction bases numbered 7, after V lost 1 base and J lost 2 bases. This CDR3 comprises 18 residues. Germline values: CDR1 SGHRS, CDR2 YFSETQ. The CDR3 protein is CASSLTGTSGSGQETQYF. In DNA form, the CDR3 reads TGCGCCAGCAGCTTGACCGGGACTAGCGGGAGCGGGCAAGAGACCCAGTACTTC. The variable domain in full, completed from reference TRBV5-1 and TRBJ2-5, reads KAGVTQTPRYLIKTRGQQVTLSCSPISGHRSVSWYQQTPGQGLQFLFEYFSETQRNKGNFPGRFSGRQFSNSRSEMNVSTLELGDSALYLCASSLTGTSGSGQETQYFGPGTRLLVL.

J is TRBJ2-5 and V is TRBV15, with 7 nucleotides matching TRBD1. Germline CDR1 reads LNHNV; CDR2 reads YYDKDF (reference sequence). The CDR3 contains 17 residues. Trimming removed 2 bases from V and 1 base from J; junction bases left unmatched: 10. The CDR3 nucleotides read TGTGCCACCAGCAGACCCGTCCGGGACAGTCGCCAAGAGACCCAGTACTTC. Amino acids: CATSRPVRDSRQETQYF. Looking up the rest from reference TRBV15 and TRBJ2-5 gives the full variable domain: DAMVIQNPRYQVTQFGKPVTLSCSQTLNHNVMYWYQQKSSQAPKLLFHYYDKDFNNEADTPDNFQSRRPNTSFCFLDIRSPGLGDTAMYLCATSRPVRDSRQETQYFGPGTRLLVL.

This clone was counted between two and nine times. The gene calls are TRBV5-6 and TRBJ1-2; TRBD1 agrees at 7 bases. Germline lookup yields CDR1 SGHDT and CDR2 YYEEEE. The CDR3 has 15 amino acids. Germline trimming cut 0 bases from V and 1 base from J; bases unmatched to any gene: 3. Here the CDR3 reads CASSLGDRSNYGYTF. The CDR3 nucleotides are TGTGCCAGCAGCTTGGGGGACAGAAGTAACTATGGCTACACCTTC.

The chain has TRBV11-2 and TRBJ1-1; D is undetermined. V gave up 6 bases and J gave up 1 base, with 6 bases separating them. Germline CDR1 is SGHAT and CDR2 is FQNNGV. The CDR3 runs 12 residues. In DNA form, the CDR3 reads TGTGCCAGCAGGGTACAGAACACTGAAGCTTTCTTT. Translated, it gives CASRVQNTEAFF.

There are a few counts of this clone. CDR3 amino acids: CASSYLQGVYGYTF. In DNA, the CDR3 is TGTGCCAGCAGCTACCTACAGGGCGTCTATGGCTACACCTTC. This sequence joins TRBV21-1 and TRBJ1-2; TRBD1 is the table's D call and was not checked against the DNA. TRBV21-1 is given as a pseudogene. This CDR3 has 14 amino acids.

The chain links TRBV27 to TRBJ2-7, with D perhaps TRBD1 (7 bases). V was clipped by 8 bases and J by 5 bases, with 10 bases between them. This CDR3 spans 11 amino acids. Germline V gene data show CDR1 as MNHEY and CDR2 as SMNVEV (reference sequence). The CDR3 is CASAGQNEQYF. As DNA, the CDR3 is TGTGCCAGCGCGGGACAGAACGAGCAGTACTTC.

This clone showed up just a few times. The genes are TRBV27 and TRBJ1-2; 9 positions agree with TRBD1. This CDR3 has 15 residues. The junction had 8 bases not matched to a gene; V was cut back by 3 bases and J by 6 bases. Germline V gene sequence: CDR1 MNHEY, CDR2 SMNVEV (reference sequence). The CDR3 region is CASSFSSGQGDGYTF. The CDR3 coding sequence is TGTGCCAGCAGTTTCTCCTCGGGACAGGGAGATGGCTACACCTTC.

This clone was counted between two and nine times. The chain employs TRBV6-5 and TRBJ1-1, with TRBD1 matching 8 bases. This CDR3 has 14 residues. Trimming cost V 4 bases and J 3 bases; bases outside gene matches: 4. Per the germline V gene, CDR1 is MNHEY and CDR2 is SVGAGI. The CDR3 coding sequence is TGTGCCAGCAGTTCGGCAGGGGGCTACACTGAAGCTTTCTTT. Its protein product is CASSSAGGYTEAFF.

This clone appeared a few times. V is TRBV10-1 and J is TRBJ2-7, with 8 bases fitting TRBD1. From germline, CDR1 is WNHNN and CDR2 SYGVQD (reference sequence). Trimming removed 10 bases from V and 7 bases from J; junction bases left unmatched: 12. CDR3 length equals 13 residues. The CDR3 protein is CATDRGRYSEQYF. Written as DNA, the CDR3 is TGCGCCACCGACAGGGGAAGGTATAGTGAGCAGTACTTC.

The chain is built from TRBV30 and TRBJ2-7; D is unclear. This CDR3 region has 14 residues. Germline loops: CDR1 GTSNPN, CDR2 SVGIG (reference sequence). The ends were cut back, 1 base at V and 0 bases at J, with 10 bases in the middle. The CDR3 DNA follows: TGTGCCTGGAGTGGTGGCAGTAACTCCTACGAGCAGTACTTC. It is translated as CAWSGGSNSYEQYF.

The rearrangement links TRBV5-1 to TRBJ2-7; 10 nucleotides line up with TRBD2. Germline loops: CDR1 SGHRS, CDR2 YFSETQ. The CDR3 is 16 residues long. V gave up 4 bases and J gave up 3 bases; unmatched junction bases: 10. This CDR3 is CASSRDVAGGIYEQYF. The CDR3 DNA sequence: TGCGCCAGCAGCAGGGACGTAGCGGGAGGAATCTACGAGCAGTACTTC.

This clone has more than one count but fewer than ten. The gene calls are TRBV18 and TRBJ1-1; maybe TRBD1 (5 bases). This CDR3 comprises 13 residues. The germline V gene encodes CDR1 KGHSH and CDR2 LQKENI. Trimming stripped 5 bases from V and 0 bases from J, with 7 bases between. In DNA form, the CDR3 reads TGTGCCAGCTCAGAAGGGGTGAACACTGAAGCTTTCTTT. It is translated as CASSEGVNTEAFF.

The chain uses TRBV6-5 and TRBJ1-5; 8 nucleotides agree with TRBD1. Trimming took 6 bases from V and 4 from J; bases not matched to a gene: 8. This CDR3 is 15 amino acids long. CDR1 MNHEY and CDR2 SVGAGI come from the germline V gene. The CDR3 nucleotides are TGTGCCAGCAGCCCAGACAGGGGCCATAATCAGCCCCAGCATTTT. It encodes CASSPDRGHNQPQHF.

V is TRBV5-4 and J is TRBJ2-7; perhaps TRBD1 as D (5 bases). The CDR3 runs to 15 residues. Germline lookup yields CDR1 SGHNT and CDR2 YYREEE (reference sequence). V lost 0 bases, J lost 7 bases, and 17 bases lay in between. For the CDR3, the DNA is TGTGCCAGCAGCTTGGCCAATATAGGGGTTGGAGAGCAGTACTTC. Protein product: CASSLANIGVGEQYF.

The chain carries TRBV5-5 and TRBJ1-1; 7 bases map to TRBD1. V gave up 0 bases and J gave up 5 bases; unmatched junction bases: 7. CDR1 is SGHKS, CDR2 YYEKEE, per germline (reference sequence). The CDR3 spans 15 residues. The CDR3 nucleotides read TGTGCCAGCAGCTTGGTTGCAGGGGGTGGTACTGAAGCTTTCTTT. Protein sequence: CASSLVAGGGTEAFF.

The V gene is TRBV6-5, the J gene TRBJ2-7; D remains unclear. The V gene lost 2 bases and the J gene lost 2 bases, with 7 bases spanning the gap. The CDR3 spans 13 residues. Germline V gene sequence: CDR1 MNHEY, CDR2 SVGAGI. This chain's CDR3 is CASSYDRTYEQYF. The CDR3 DNA reads as TGTGCCAGCAGTTACGATAGAACCTACGAGCAGTACTTC.

In the case of this clone: Germline and junction disagree at one end, which may indicate a read error. V gene TRBV5-3 combines with J gene TRBJ2-1; D is uncertain. TRBV5-3 is flagged as an ORF with uncertain function. This CDR3 is built from 16 residues. Here the CDR3 DNA reads TGTGCCAGAAGCTTGGAAGACGGAGAATACTACACTGAGCAGTTCTTC. Residues: CARSLEDGEYYTEQFF.

The CDR3 sequence: CASSLDAGDGANVLTF. CDR3 sequence (DNA): TGCGCCAGCAGCTTGGACGCGGGTGATGGGGCCAACGTCCTGACTTTC. V usage is TRBV5-1 and J usage is TRBJ2-6; the D gene is possibly TRBD2 (5 bases). V dropped 0 bases and J dropped 3 bases, with 10 bases sitting between them. CDR1 is SGHRS, CDR2 YFSETQ, per germline. The CDR3 extends over 16 amino acids.

This clone was seen a single time. The rearrangement links TRBV5-4 to TRBJ1-3, with D maybe TRBD1 (6 bases). CDR1 and CDR2 (germline): SGHNT, YYREEE (reference sequence). This CDR3 contains 20 residues. Trimming pared 4 bases from V and 2 bases from J, leaving 28 bases between. The CDR3 sequence is CASSAEGVTSTGGPGNTIYF. In DNA form, the CDR3 reads TGTGCCAGCAGCGCTGAAGGGGTCACATCGACGGGGGGCCCTGGAAACACCATATATTTT.

The chain uses TRBV9 and TRBJ2-1; D is perhaps TRBD2 (5 bases). This CDR3 region has 15 residues. The V end lost 0 bases, the J end lost 1 base, and 8 bases lay between the germline ends. Germline CDR1 SGDLS, CDR2 YYNGEE. Here the CDR3 DNA reads TGTGCCAGCAGCGTAGACAGCGGTTCCTACAATGAGCAGTTCTTC. Translated, it gives CASSVDSGSYNEQFF.

The chain employs TRBV30 and TRBJ2-2, with a possible D match to TRBD1 (6 bases). Trimming left V 8 bases short and J 4 bases short, with 17 bases between. CDR3 length: 14 amino acids. Germline CDR1 is GTSNPN and CDR2 is SVGIG (reference sequence). CDR3 coding DNA: TGTGCCGTACAGGGATGGGAGAGCACCGGGGAGCTGTTTTTT. Amino acid sequence: CAVQGWESTGELFF.